One and the same sample provided the 24 T cell receptor beta chains below, sequenced in a study of blood T cell repertoires in COVID-19. Repertoires were generated with immunoSEQ multiplex PCR, while TCRdb's copy carries only in-frame clones and drops some. The top ten hold 6% of the sample, which has about 99,000 clones, 91% seen once. The sample comprised peripheral blood. The receptors were gathered from a human donor in a cohort sampled during active COVID-19.

The chain has TRBV28 and TRBJ2-1; TRBD2 matches at 13 bases. With 11 bases clipped from V and 7 bases from J, the junction kept 8 bases outside the gene matches. CDR3 length: 14 residues. Germline V gives CDR1 MDHEN, CDR2 SYDVKM. The CDR3 DNA follows: TGTGCCGGTTCCCAGGGACTAGCGGGAAATGAGCAGTTCTTC. Its translation is CAGSQGLAGNEQFF.

The chain is built from TRBV11-2 and TRBJ2-1, with 9 positions matching TRBD2. Germline CDR1 SGHAT, CDR2 FQNNGV. The CDR3 loop spans 13 amino acids. V lost 5 bases and J lost 7; bases outside the gene matches: 3. The CDR3 sequence is CASSLAGGNEQFF. The CDR3 DNA reads TGTGCCAGCAGCCTTGCGGGGGGGAATGAGCAGTTCTTC. The full variable domain, with the rest looked up from reference TRBV11-2 and TRBJ2-1, is EAGVAQSPRYKIIEKRQSVAFWCNPISGHATLYWYQQILGQGPKLLIQFQNNGVVDDSQLPKDRFSAERLKGVDSTLKIQPAKLEDSAVYLCASSLAGGNEQFFGPGTRLTVL.

This chain uses TRBV6-5 with TRBJ1-2; 8 bases match TRBD1. After removal of 8 bases from V and 8 bases from J, the junction contained 10 bases not matched to a gene. Germline values: CDR1 MNHEY, CDR2 SVGAGI. This CDR3 spans 13 amino acids. The CDR3 region has the DNA TGTGCCAGCTGGACAGGGAGTCTATGGGGCTACACCTTC. It yields the protein CASWTGSLWGYTF.

V gene TRBV7-3 combines with J gene TRBJ2-2, with 8 bases identical to TRBD2. The CDR3 runs to 13 residues. Germline assignment: CDR1 SGHTA and CDR2 FQGTGA. Trimming took 3 bases from V and 7 from J; bases not matched to a gene: 1. CDR3 in amino acids: CASSFSGGGELFF. Here the CDR3 DNA reads TGTGCCAGCAGCTTCAGCGGGGGCGGGGAGCTGTTTTTT.

V gene TRBV10-2 combines with J gene TRBJ1-2; 8 bases agree with TRBD1. Trimming cost V 4 bases and J 2 bases; bases outside gene matches: 3. Germline V gene data show CDR1 as WSHSY and CDR2 as SAAADI. This CDR3 is built from 14 residues. DNA for the CDR3: TGCGCCAGCAGTGCAGGGGGCCCCAACTATGGCTACACCTTC. It encodes CASSAGGPNYGYTF.

This rearrangement joins TRBV19 to TRBJ2-7, with 7 bases identical to TRBD1. The CDR3 is 16 amino acids. The germline gives CDR1 LNHDA, CDR2 SQIVND (reference sequence). The ends lost 4 bases at V and 1 base at J; junction bases unmatched: 10. The DNA of the CDR3 is TGTGCCAGTAGTACCATCACCGGGACAGCGTCCTACGAGCAGTACTTC. Its protein is CASSTITGTASYEQYF.

The chain employs TRBV4-2 and TRBJ1-1; D remains ambiguous. This CDR3 has 17 residues. Germline V lookup: CDR1 LGHNA, CDR2 YNFKEQ. V was trimmed by 0 bases and J by 1 base, leaving 15 bases between them. The CDR3 reads CASSQDIMRRGNTEAFF. The CDR3 coding sequence is TGTGCCAGCAGCCAAGATATTATGAGACGAGGGAACACTGAAGCTTTCTTT.

J is TRBJ2-7 and V is TRBV4-1; TRBD1 matches at 7 bases. With 4 bases clipped from V and 2 bases from J, the junction kept 14 bases outside the gene matches. Germline V CDR1 and CDR2: MGHRA, YSYEKL. CDR3 size: 17 residues. CDR3 in amino acids: CASSPRSHRDSPYEQYF. The CDR3 DNA sequence: TGCGCCAGCAGCCCGAGAAGTCACCGGGACAGCCCCTACGAGCAGTACTTC.

The rearrangement links TRBV9 to TRBJ1-4; 8 bases are a match to TRBD1. Germline CDR1 and CDR2: SGDLS and YYNGEE. CDR3 length equals 13 residues. V was pared by 3 bases and J by 8 bases, with 3 bases of the junction left unmatched. Here the CDR3 DNA reads TGTGCCAGCAGCGCCGGACAGGGCGAAAAACTGTTTTTT. As protein: CASSAGQGEKLFF.

This clone appeared a single time. V gene TRBV13 combines with J gene TRBJ2-1; D possibly corresponds to TRBD2 (6 bases). Trimming removed 5 bases at V and 10 bases at J, with 12 bases between. CDR1 and CDR2 from the germline V gene are PRHDT and FYEKMQ (reference sequence). The CDR3 totals 12 residues. The CDR3 DNA reads TGTGCCAGCAGCCCGGGAGCCAGCGAGCAGTTCTTC. It yields the protein CASSPGASEQFF. Together with reference TRBV13 and TRBJ2-1, the CDR3 gives the full variable domain: AAGVIQSPRHLIKEKRETATLKCYPIPRHDTVYWYQQGPGQDPQFLISFYEKMQSDKGSIPDRFSAQQFSDYHSELNMSSLELGDSALYFCASSPGASEQFFGPGTRLTVL.

The chain carries TRBV5-5 and TRBJ1-5, with D possibly being TRBD1 (5 bases). V dropped 4 bases and J dropped 3 bases, with 11 bases sitting between them. Per the germline V gene, CDR1 is SGHKS and CDR2 is YYEKEE (reference sequence). CDR3 length: 14 residues. CDR3 bases: TGTGCCAGCAGCACCGGGACTACCAATCAGCCCCAGCATTTT. Protein product: CASSTGTTNQPQHF.

The V and J genes are TRBV5-3 and TRBJ2-7, with a possible D match to TRBD2 (6 bases). TRBV5-3 is noted as an ORF with a role that remains uncertain. Trimming stripped 3 bases from V and 5 bases from J, with 27 bases between. This CDR3 contains 18 residues. The CDR3 nucleotides read TGTGCCAGAAGCTCAGAAACCGAGGCCGGGACTCGGGCCCACGAGCAGTACTTC. This translates into CARSSETEAGTRAHEQYF.

This chain connects TRBV10-3 to TRBJ1-1; 11 nucleotides align to TRBD1. Germline CDR1 is ENHRY and CDR2 is SYGVKD. The CDR3 length is 14 residues. The V segment lost 6 bases and the J segment 6 bases; nucleotides outside the gene matches: 6. The CDR3 loop is CAISGTGGRAEAFF. DNA for the CDR3: TGTGCCATCAGCGGGACAGGGGGTAGAGCTGAAGCTTTCTTT.

V is TRBV5-5 and J is TRBJ1-1, with no clear D. There are 16 residues in the CDR3. V was shortened by 1 base and J by 1 base, with 14 bases between the two germline ends. Germline CDR1 and CDR2: SGHKS and YYEKEE (reference sequence). The CDR3: CASSLSGLSPNTEAFF. CDR3 DNA sequence: TGTGCCAGCAGCTTGTCCGGACTGTCCCCGAACACTGAAGCTTTCTTT.

The genes are TRBV27 and TRBJ2-3; TRBD2 agrees at 12 bases. V was pared by 8 bases and J by 4 bases, with 10 bases of the junction left unmatched. The CDR3 totals 16 residues. From germline, CDR1 is MNHEY and CDR2 SMNVEV (reference sequence). The CDR3 region is CASRLGLAGIADTQYF. Written as DNA, the CDR3 is TGTGCCAGCCGCTTAGGACTAGCGGGAATAGCAGATACGCAGTATTTT.

The rearrangement joins TRBV18 to TRBJ2-1, with 9 bases identical to TRBD1. The CDR3 totals 15 residues. Germline-derived CDR1 and CDR2 are KGHSH and LQKENI. V shed 6 bases and J 9 bases; nucleotides not matched to a gene: 12. CDR3 nucleotides: TGTGCCAGCTCCCAGACAGGGGGTGGTCGGGGTGAGCAGTTCTTC. This gives the protein CASSQTGGGRGEQFF.

The chain is built from TRBV4-2 and TRBJ2-7; D gene uncertain. V was pared by 0 bases and J by 4 bases, with 13 bases between. There are 15 residues in the CDR3. Per germline, CDR1 LGHNA and CDR2 YNFKEQ. As DNA, the CDR3 is TGTGCCAGCAGCCAAGATACTCGTGGCGGTTACGAGCAGTACTTC. Its protein product is CASSQDTRGGYEQYF.

The rearrangement links TRBV7-9 to TRBJ2-7; D uncertain. Germline V lookup: CDR1 SEHNR, CDR2 FQNEAQ (reference sequence). V lost 5 bases and J 4 bases, leaving 12 bases between the germline ends. The CDR3 has 13 amino acids. The CDR3 DNA sequence: TGTGCCAGCAGCACCTCCGAAACTTACGAGCAGTACTTC. Protein: CASSTSETYEQYF. The full variable domain, rest sourced from reference TRBV7-9 and TRBJ2-7, is DTGVSQNPRHKITKRGQNVTFRCDPISEHNRLYWYRQTLGQGPEFLTYFQNEAQLEKSRLLSDRFSAERPKGSFSTLEIQRTEQGDSAMYLCASSTSETYEQYFGPGTRLTVT.

The genes are TRBV3-1 (or the pseudogene TRBV3-2) and TRBJ2-3; the match to TRBD2 covers 10 bases. V was pared by 4 bases and J by 1 base, with 2 bases of the junction left unmatched. Germline V CDR1 and CDR2: LGHDT, YNNKEL (reference sequence). The CDR3 contains 15 residues. This CDR3 is CASSLTSGGTDTQYF. The CDR3 DNA reads as TGTGCCAGCAGCCTTACTAGCGGGGGCACAGATACGCAGTATTTT.

This chain joins TRBV7-8 and TRBJ2-3; 7 bases map to TRBD1. V was pared by 2 bases and J by 2 bases, with 4 bases of the junction left unmatched. This CDR3 spans 15 amino acids. Germline values: CDR1 SGHVS, CDR2 FQNEAQ. The CDR3 DNA follows: TGTGCCAGCAGCTTACACAGGGGCCCCACAGATACGCAGTATTTT. It translates to CASSLHRGPTDTQYF.

The chain links TRBV5-5 to TRBJ1-6, with TRBD1 matching over 9 bases. V shed 4 bases and J 12 bases; nucleotides not matched to a gene: 5. The germline V gene encodes CDR1 SGHKS and CDR2 YYEKEE (reference sequence). CDR3 length equals 13 residues. As DNA, the CDR3 is TGTGCCAGCAGCCGGGGACAGGGTGTACCCCTCCACTTT. Its protein product is CASSRGQGVPLHF.

V gene TRBV18 combines with J gene TRBJ1-1; possibly TRBD1 for D (5 bases). The germline V and J ends were trimmed by 1 base and 4 bases, with 10 bases remaining between them. The CDR3 loop spans 14 amino acids. From germline, CDR1 is KGHSH and CDR2 LQKENI. Written as DNA, the CDR3 is TGTGCCAGCTCACCACAATGGGGGGGCACTGAAGCTTTCTTT. Translated, it gives CASSPQWGGTEAFF.

V and J are TRBV18 and TRBJ1-2; possibly TRBD1 for D (5 bases). Trimming took 3 bases from V and 0 from J, leaving 11 bases between them. Germline V gene sequence: CDR1 KGHSH, CDR2 LQKENI. The CDR3 is 15 amino acids. The chain's CDR3 is CASSPFQDTNYGYTF. The CDR3 DNA follows: TGTGCCAGCTCACCGTTCCAGGACACTAACTATGGCTACACCTTC.

CDR3 in DNA: TGTGCCAGCAGTTCGCGTTGGGCCATCTACGAGCAGTACTTC. Its protein is CASSSRWAIYEQYF. The J gene is TRBJ2-7, the V gene TRBV2, with D uncertain. Germline CDR1 and CDR2: SNHLY and FYNNEI. CDR3 size: 14 residues. Trimming cost V 5 bases and J 3 bases, with 14 bases left between them. Full variable domain (outside the CDR3, taken from reference TRBV2 and TRBJ2-7): EPEVTQTPSHQVTQMGQEVILRCVPISNHLYFYWYRQILGQKVEFLVSFYNNEISEKSEIFDDQFSVERPDGSNFTLKIRSTKLEDSAMYFCASSSRWAIYEQYFGPGTRLTVT.